Below, 5 T cell receptor beta chains from the same sample are listed, as sequenced in a study of CD8 T cells in ankylosing spondylitis. TCRdb re-analysed the 5' RACE reads in MiXCR, keeping a single row per CDR3 protein. This table holds 40,000 or so distinct CDR3 sequences, less than 4% found once. Input material: blood, either unsorted or a sorted T cell fraction (not recorded which). The receptors were gathered from a male donor with ankylosing spondylitis or in good health (not recorded which).

This clonotype was detected ten times or more. This chain connects TRBV9 to TRBJ2-1; 9 bases line up with TRBD2. The V and J ends lost 0 bases and 6 bases, in that order; junction bases with no gene match: 4. Germline-derived CDR1 and CDR2 are SGDLS and YYNGEE. The CDR3 consists of 15 residues. CDR3 amino acids: CASSVVAGGLNEQFF. In DNA, the CDR3 is TGTGCCAGCAGCGTAGTGGCGGGGGGGCTCAATGAGCAGTTCTTC.

This clonotype was seen at least ten times. J is TRBJ2-3 and V is TRBV9, with 10 positions matching TRBD2. Germline lookup yields CDR1 SGDLS and CDR2 YYNGEE. Germline trimming cut 0 bases from V and 7 bases from J; bases unmatched to any gene: 5. This CDR3 has 15 residues. The CDR3 protein is CASSVASGGINTQYF. The CDR3, as DNA: TGTGCCAGCAGCGTAGCTAGCGGGGGTATAAATACGCAGTATTTT.

This clonotype was recorded at least ten times. The chain links TRBV9 to TRBJ2-2; no firm D call. The CDR3 runs to 15 residues. Germline CDR1 SGDLS, CDR2 YYNGEE. The V and J ends lost 3 bases and 4 bases respectively, with 13 bases between them. The CDR3 sequence is CASSAISGVTGELFF. DNA of the CDR3: TGTGCCAGCAGCGCTATCAGTGGAGTCACCGGGGAGCTGTTTTTT.

The table lists this clonotype with many counts. This rearrangement joins TRBV9 to TRBJ2-2; tentative D call: TRBD2 (6 bases). Per the germline V gene, CDR1 is SGDLS and CDR2 is YYNGEE. The length of the CDR3 is 16 residues. Trimming stripped 6 bases from V and 0 bases from J, with 15 bases between. DNA of the CDR3: TGTGCCAGCACCGACCGGGGGACTTCGAACACCGGGGAGCTGTTTTTT. Its protein is CASTDRGTSNTGELFF.

This clonotype was recorded many times. The genes are TRBV9 and TRBJ1-3; tentatively, D is TRBD1 (5 bases). This CDR3 contains 14 residues. The germline gives CDR1 SGDLS, CDR2 YYNGEE. V was clipped by 5 bases and J by 3 bases, with 12 bases between them. The chain's CDR3 is CASSFRGDGNTIYF. In DNA, the CDR3 is TGTGCCAGCAGTTTTCGGGGGGATGGAAACACCATATATTTT. Supplemented by reference TRBV9 and TRBJ1-3, the full variable domain reads DSGVTQTPKHLITATGQRVTLRCSPRSGDLSVYWYQQSLDQGLQFLIQYYNGEERAKGNILERFSAQQFPDLHSELNLSSLELGDSALYFCASSFRGDGNTIYFGEGSWLTVV.